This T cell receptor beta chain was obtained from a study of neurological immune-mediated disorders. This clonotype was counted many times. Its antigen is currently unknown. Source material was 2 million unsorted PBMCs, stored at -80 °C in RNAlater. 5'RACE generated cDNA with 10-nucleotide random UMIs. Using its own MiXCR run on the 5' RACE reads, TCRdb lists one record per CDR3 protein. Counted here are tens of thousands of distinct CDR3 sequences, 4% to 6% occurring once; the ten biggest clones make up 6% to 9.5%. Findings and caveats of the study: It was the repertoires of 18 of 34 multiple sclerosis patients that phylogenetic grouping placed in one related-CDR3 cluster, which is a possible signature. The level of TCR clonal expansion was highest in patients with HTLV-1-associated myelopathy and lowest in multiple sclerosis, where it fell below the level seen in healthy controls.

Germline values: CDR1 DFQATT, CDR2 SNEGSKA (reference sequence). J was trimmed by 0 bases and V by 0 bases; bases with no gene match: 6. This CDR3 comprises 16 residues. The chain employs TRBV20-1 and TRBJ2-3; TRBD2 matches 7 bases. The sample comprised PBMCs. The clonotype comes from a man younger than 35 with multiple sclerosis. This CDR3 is CSARDHLAASTDTQYF. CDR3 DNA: TGCAGTGCTAGAGATCATCTAGCGGCGAGCACAGATACGCAGTATTTT.